Following are 13 T cell receptor beta chains from one sample sequenced in a study of tissue T cells after allogeneic stem cell transplantation. Measured with immunoSEQ multiplex PCR; TCRdb has only the in-frame clones, and not every one. The data contain over 25,000 clones, less than 90% of them singletons. The input for sequencing was blood, taken before transplantation. The source of these receptors is a woman aged 18-55 years who later had graft-versus-host disease after an allogeneic stem cell transplant.

The chain employs TRBV5-5 and TRBJ1-5; D gene unclear. Germline V lookup: CDR1 SGHKS, CDR2 YYEKEE (reference sequence). This CDR3 spans 16 amino acids. V shed 0 bases and J shed 3 bases, with 13 bases lying between them. CDR3 protein: CASSLASGKANQPQHF. The CDR3 DNA follows: TGTGCCAGCAGCTTGGCTTCCGGGAAGGCCAATCAGCCCCAGCATTTT.

The J gene is TRBJ1-3, the V gene TRBV2; D gene ambiguous. Germline CDR1 is SNHLY and CDR2 is FYNNEI. This CDR3 is 15 amino acids long. V was clipped by 1 base and J by 0 bases, with 7 bases between them. CDR3: CASSEDGRSGNTIYF. DNA of the CDR3: TGTGCCAGCAGTGAAGATGGGCGCTCTGGAAACACCATATATTTT.

Concerning this clone itself: The sample contains more than one DNA sequence encoding this CDR3. The chain carries TRBV28 and TRBJ1-6, with D unresolved. Trimming took off 2 bases at V and 7 bases at J, with 12 bases between the two ends. CDR1 MDHEN and CDR2 SYDVKM come from the germline V gene. The CDR3 has 15 residues. CDR3 in amino acids: CASSLGPRKNSPLHF. The CDR3 coding sequence is TGTGCCAGCAGTTTAGGGCCCCGTAAAAATTCACCCCTCCACTTT.

The rearrangement links TRBV5-5 to TRBJ2-4; D possibly corresponds to TRBD2 (6 bases). This CDR3 spans 14 amino acids. Germline values: CDR1 SGHKS, CDR2 YYEKEE (reference sequence). Trimming took off 4 bases at V and 3 bases at J, with 11 bases between the two ends. CDR3 coding DNA: TGTGCCAGCAGCCTCGGGAGTAACAAAAACATTCAGTACTTC. Translated, it gives CASSLGSNKNIQYF.

The chain couples TRBV3-1 (or the pseudogene TRBV3-2) to TRBJ2-1, with a possible D match to TRBD1 (6 bases). The V and J ends lost 0 bases and 12 bases respectively, with 9 bases between them. CDR3 length: 12 residues. CDR1 LGHDT and CDR2 YNNKEL come from the germline V gene (reference sequence). CDR3 DNA: TGTGCCAGCAGCCAAGATCTCAGGGGGCAGTTCTTC. It codes for CASSQDLRGQFF.

The gene calls are TRBV7-9 and TRBJ2-5; 10 bases line up with TRBD2. The CDR3 loop spans 17 amino acids. The J segment lost 0 bases and the V segment lost 5 bases, leaving 9 bases of the junction unmatched. Germline V gene data show CDR1 as SEHNR and CDR2 as FQNEAQ (reference sequence). The CDR3 sequence: CASSNGLAGANQETQYF. The CDR3 DNA reads TGTGCCAGCAGCAACGGGCTAGCGGGAGCGAACCAAGAGACCCAGTACTTC. Combining the CDR3 with reference TRBV7-9 and TRBJ2-5 gives the whole variable domain DTGVSQNPRHKITKRGQNVTFRCDPISEHNRLYWYRQTLGQGPEFLTYFQNEAQLEKSRLLSDRFSAERPKGSFSTLEIQRTEQGDSAMYLCASSNGLAGANQETQYFGPGTRLLVL.

This rearrangement joins TRBV28 to TRBJ1-2; D may be TRBD1 (5 bases). Trimming took 4 bases from V and 4 from J, leaving 7 bases between them. The CDR3 covers 12 residues. In germline, CDR1 is MDHEN, CDR2 SYDVKM. The CDR3 loop reads CASSSGGYGYTF. CDR3 DNA: TGTGCCAGCAGTTCGGGGGGCTATGGCTACACCTTC.

J is TRBJ2-1 and V is TRBV27; maybe TRBD2 (6 bases). The CDR3 has 21 amino acids. V was pared by 5 bases and J by 0 bases, with 29 bases between. Germline V gene lookup returns CDR1 MNHEY and CDR2 SMNVEV (reference sequence). The CDR3 loop reads CASSNPGLAEIHNYSYNEQFF. CDR3 bases: TGTGCCAGCAGTAACCCGGGGTTAGCGGAGATACATAACTACTCCTACAATGAGCAGTTCTTC.

J is TRBJ2-1 and V is TRBV18, with 9 bases identical to TRBD1. The CDR3 extends over 17 amino acids. Germline CDR1 is KGHSH and CDR2 is LQKENI. The junction had 9 bases not matched to a gene; V was cut back by 0 bases and J by 6 bases. CDR3 in amino acids: CASSPPNSDRGGNEQFF. The CDR3 nucleotides are TGTGCCAGCTCACCACCCAACTCGGACAGGGGAGGCAATGAGCAGTTCTTC.

The chain carries TRBV28 and TRBJ1-1; D is unclear. Germline loops: CDR1 MDHEN, CDR2 SYDVKM. The V gene lost 6 bases and the J gene lost 5 bases, with 25 bases spanning the gap. The CDR3 is made up of 17 amino acids. The CDR3 DNA reads as TGTGCCAGCAGCCTAATCCCCTGGAGAGGGCAGTTGACTGAAGCTTTCTTT. Protein product: CASSLIPWRGQLTEAFF.

The chain links TRBV5-1 to TRBJ2-4; no clear D. This CDR3 spans 15 amino acids. CDR1 is SGHRS, CDR2 YFSETQ, per germline. V was shortened by 4 bases and J by 0 bases, with 11 bases between the two germline ends. This CDR3 is CASSAIGVAKNIQYF. CDR3 nucleotides: TGCGCCAGCAGCGCCATAGGAGTAGCCAAAAACATTCAGTACTTC.

The CDR3 coding sequence is TGTGCCAGCAGCTTAGGTGCCTACGAGCAGTACTTC. This sequence encodes CASSLGAYEQYF. This rearrangement joins TRBV5-4 to TRBJ2-7; no firm D call. The CDR3 runs 12 residues. V was cut by 2 bases and J by 2 bases, with 5 bases left in between. Germline assignment: CDR1 SGHNT and CDR2 YYREEE (reference sequence).

There are a few counts of this clone. J is TRBJ2-1 and V is TRBV11-2, with 9 nucleotides matching TRBD1. Trimming removed 5 bases from V and 9 bases from J; junction bases left unmatched: 8. This CDR3 is built from 14 residues. Germline V gene data show CDR1 as SGHAT and CDR2 as FQNNGV. CDR3 loop: CASSRQQGAGEQFF. CDR3 nucleotide sequence: TGTGCCAGCAGCCGCCAACAGGGGGCGGGTGAGCAGTTCTTC.